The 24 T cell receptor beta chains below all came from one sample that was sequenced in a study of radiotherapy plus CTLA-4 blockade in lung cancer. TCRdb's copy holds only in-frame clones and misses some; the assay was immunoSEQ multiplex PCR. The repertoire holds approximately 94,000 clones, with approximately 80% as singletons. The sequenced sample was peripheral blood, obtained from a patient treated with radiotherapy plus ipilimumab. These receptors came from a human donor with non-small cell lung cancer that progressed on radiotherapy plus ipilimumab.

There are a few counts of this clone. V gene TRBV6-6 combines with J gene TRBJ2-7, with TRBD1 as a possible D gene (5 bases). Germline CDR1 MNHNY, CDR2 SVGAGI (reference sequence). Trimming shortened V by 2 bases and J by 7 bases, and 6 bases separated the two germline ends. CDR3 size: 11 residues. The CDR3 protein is CASSYGAEQYV. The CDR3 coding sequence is TGTGCCAGCAGTTACGGGGCAGAGCAGTACGTC.

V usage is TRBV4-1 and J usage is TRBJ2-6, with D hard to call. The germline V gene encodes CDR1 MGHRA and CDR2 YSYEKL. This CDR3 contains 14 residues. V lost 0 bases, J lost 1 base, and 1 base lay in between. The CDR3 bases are TGCGCCAGCAGCCAAGATTCTGGGGCCAACGTCCTGACTTTC. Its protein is CASSQDSGANVLTF.

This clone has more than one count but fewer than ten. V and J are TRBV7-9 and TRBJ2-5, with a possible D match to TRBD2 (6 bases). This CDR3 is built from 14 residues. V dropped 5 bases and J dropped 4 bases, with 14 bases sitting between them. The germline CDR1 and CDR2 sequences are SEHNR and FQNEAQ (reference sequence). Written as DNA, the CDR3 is TGTGCCAGCAGCCCCGGCGGGGATTTAGAGACCCAGTACTTC. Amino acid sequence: CASSPGGDLETQYF. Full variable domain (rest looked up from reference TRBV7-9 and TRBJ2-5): DTGVSQNPRHKITKRGQNVTFRCDPISEHNRLYWYRQTLGQGPEFLTYFQNEAQLEKSRLLSDRFSAERPKGSFSTLEIQRTEQGDSAMYLCASSPGGDLETQYFGPGTRLLVL.

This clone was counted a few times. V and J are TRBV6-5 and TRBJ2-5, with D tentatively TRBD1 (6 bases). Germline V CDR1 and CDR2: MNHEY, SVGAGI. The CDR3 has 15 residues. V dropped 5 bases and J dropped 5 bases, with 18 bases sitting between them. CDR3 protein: CASSPTQGRGETQYF. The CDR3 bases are TGTGCCAGCAGTCCGACACAGGGAAGGGGGGAGACCCAGTACTTC.

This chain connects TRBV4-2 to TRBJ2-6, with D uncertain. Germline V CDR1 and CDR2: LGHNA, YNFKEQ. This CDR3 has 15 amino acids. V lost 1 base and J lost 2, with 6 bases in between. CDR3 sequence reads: CASSQGQPGANVLTF. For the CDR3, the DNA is TGTGCCAGCAGCCAAGGGCAGCCTGGGGCCAACGTCCTGACTTTC.

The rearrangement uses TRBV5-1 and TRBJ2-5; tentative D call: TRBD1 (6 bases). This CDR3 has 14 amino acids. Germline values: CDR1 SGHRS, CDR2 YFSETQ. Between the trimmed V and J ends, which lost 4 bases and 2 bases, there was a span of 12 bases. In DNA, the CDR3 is TGCGCCAGCAGCGGCTCAGGGGTACAAGAGACCCAGTACTTC. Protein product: CASSGSGVQETQYF.

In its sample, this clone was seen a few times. The CDR3 DNA sequence: TGTGCCAGCAGTGATCTGTTATCCCCACAGAAGGAGTCAGATACGCAGTATTTT. Amino acids: CASSDLLSPQKESDTQYF. V usage is TRBV6-1 and J usage is TRBJ2-3; D not certain. From germline, CDR1 is MNHNS and CDR2 SASEGT. Deletions cut 3 bases from V and 4 bases from J, with 23 bases between. The CDR3 contains 18 residues.

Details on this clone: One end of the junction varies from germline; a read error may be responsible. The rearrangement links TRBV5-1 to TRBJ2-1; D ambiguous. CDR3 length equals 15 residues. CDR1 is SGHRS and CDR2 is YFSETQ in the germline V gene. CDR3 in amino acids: CASRLGTGSYNEQFF. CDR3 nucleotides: TGCGCCAGCAGGTTGGGCACGGGCTCCTACAATGAGCAGTTCTTC.

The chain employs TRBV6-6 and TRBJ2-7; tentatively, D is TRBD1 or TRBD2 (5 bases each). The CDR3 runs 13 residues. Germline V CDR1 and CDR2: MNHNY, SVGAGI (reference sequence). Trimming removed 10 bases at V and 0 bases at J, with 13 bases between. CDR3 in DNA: TGTGCCACCGGGACGTCGAGCTCCTACGAGCAGTACGTC. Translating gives CATGTSSSYEQYV.

CDR3 region: CAIPTGRHEQYV. The DNA of the CDR3 is TGTGCCATTCCGACAGGGAGGCACGAGCAGTACGTC. The genes are TRBV6-6 and TRBJ2-7, with D perhaps matching TRBD1 (7 bases). Trimming pared 10 bases from V and 5 bases from J, leaving 15 bases between. The germline gives CDR1 MNHNY, CDR2 SVGAGI (reference sequence). The CDR3 covers 12 residues.

The chain's CDR3 is CASSIDVGFQPQHF. DNA for the CDR3: TGTGCCAGTAGTATAGATGTGGGCTTTCAGCCCCAGCATTTT. The chain joins TRBV19 to TRBJ1-5; D unclear. V shed 0 bases and J shed 6 bases, with 9 bases lying between them. Looked up from germline, CDR1 is LNHDA and CDR2 is SQIVND (reference sequence). CDR3 size: 14 residues.

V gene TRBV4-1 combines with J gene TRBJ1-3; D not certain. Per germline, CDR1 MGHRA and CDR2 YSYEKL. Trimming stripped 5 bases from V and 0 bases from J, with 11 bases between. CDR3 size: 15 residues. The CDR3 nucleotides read TGCGCCAGCAGCGCACAGCCTTTCTCTGGAAACACCATATATTTT. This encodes CASSAQPFSGNTIYF.

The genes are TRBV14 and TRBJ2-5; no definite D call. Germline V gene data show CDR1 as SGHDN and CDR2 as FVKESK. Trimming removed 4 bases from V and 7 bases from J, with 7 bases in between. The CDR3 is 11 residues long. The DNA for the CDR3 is TGTGCCAGCAGCCGAACGGGGACCCAGTACTTC. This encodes CASSRTGTQYF.

CDR3 sequence reads: CASSQSNRVGNTIYF. Here the CDR3 DNA reads TGTGCCAGCAGCCAATCGAACCGAGTAGGAAACACCATATATTTT. The chain has TRBV16 and TRBJ1-3; D is ambiguous. Germline V gene sequence: CDR1 KGHSY, CDR2 FQNENV. The germline V and J ends were trimmed by 0 bases and 4 bases, with 10 bases remaining between them. The CDR3 loop spans 15 amino acids.

In DNA, the CDR3 is TGTGCCAGCAGTGAATGGGGGAACACTGAAGCTTTCTTT. Translating gives CASSEWGNTEAFF. The chain uses TRBV6-1 and TRBJ1-1; D call uncertain. CDR1 and CDR2 from the germline V gene are MNHNS and SASEGT. The CDR3 spans 13 residues. V lost 2 bases and J 1 base, leaving 5 bases between the germline ends.

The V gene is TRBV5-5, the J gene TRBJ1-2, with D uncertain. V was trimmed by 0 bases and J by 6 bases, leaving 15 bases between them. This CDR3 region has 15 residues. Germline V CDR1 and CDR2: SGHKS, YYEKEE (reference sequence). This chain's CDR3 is CASSLASGLANGYTF. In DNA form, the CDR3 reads TGTGCCAGCAGCTTGGCGTCAGGACTAGCGAATGGCTACACCTTC.

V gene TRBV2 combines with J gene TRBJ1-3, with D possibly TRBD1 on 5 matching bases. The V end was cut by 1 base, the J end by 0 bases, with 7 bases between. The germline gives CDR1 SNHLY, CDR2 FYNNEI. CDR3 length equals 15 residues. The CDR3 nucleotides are TGTGCCAGCAGTGAAGAGAGGGGCTCTGGAAACACCATATATTTT. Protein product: CASSEERGSGNTIYF.

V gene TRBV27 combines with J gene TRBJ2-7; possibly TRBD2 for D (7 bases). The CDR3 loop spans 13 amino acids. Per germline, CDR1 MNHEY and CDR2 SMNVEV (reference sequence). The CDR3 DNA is TGTGCCAGCCCCTCCGAGGGGGGGGCAGTCGAAGTAGTC. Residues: CASPSEGGAVEVV.

DNA for the CDR3: TGTGCCAGCAGCTTCGCAGGGGGCTACAATGAGCAGTTCTTC. It specifies CASSFAGGYNEQFF. This chain joins TRBV7-2 and TRBJ2-1; TRBD1 matches 7 bases. V trimming: 3 bases; J trimming: 3 bases; junction bases outside the gene matches: 2. The CDR3 totals 14 residues. Germline-derived CDR1 and CDR2 are SGHTA and FQGNSA.

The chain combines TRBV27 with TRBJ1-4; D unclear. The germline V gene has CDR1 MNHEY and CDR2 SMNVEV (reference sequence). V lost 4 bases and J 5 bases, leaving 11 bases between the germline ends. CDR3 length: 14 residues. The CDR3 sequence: CASSYAGRNEKLFF. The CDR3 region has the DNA TGTGCCAGCAGTTACGCCGGGAGAAATGAAAAACTGTTTTTT.

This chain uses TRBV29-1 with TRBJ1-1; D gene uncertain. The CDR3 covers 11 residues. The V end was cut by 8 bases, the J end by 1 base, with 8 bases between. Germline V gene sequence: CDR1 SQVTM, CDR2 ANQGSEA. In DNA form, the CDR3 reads TGCAGCACCGGAGGGAACACTGAAGCTTTCTTT. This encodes CSTGGNTEAFF. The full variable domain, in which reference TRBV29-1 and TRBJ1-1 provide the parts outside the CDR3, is SAVISQKPSRDICQRGTSLTIQCQVDSQVTMMFWYRQQPGQSLTLIATANQGSEATYESGFVIDKFPISRPNLTFSTLTVSNMSPEDSSIYLCSTGGNTEAFFGQGTRLTVV.

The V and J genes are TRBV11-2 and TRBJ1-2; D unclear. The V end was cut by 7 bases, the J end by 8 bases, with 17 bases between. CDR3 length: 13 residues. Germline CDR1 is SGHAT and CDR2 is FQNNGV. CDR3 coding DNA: TGTGCCAGCACCCGCGGGCAGGCGGAAGGCTACACCTTC. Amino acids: CASTRGQAEGYTF.

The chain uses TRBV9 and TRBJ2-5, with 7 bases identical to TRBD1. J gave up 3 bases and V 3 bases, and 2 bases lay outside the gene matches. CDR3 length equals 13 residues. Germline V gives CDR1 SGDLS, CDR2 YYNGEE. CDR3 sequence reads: CASSDGTEETQYF. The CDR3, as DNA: TGTGCCAGCAGCGACGGGACAGAAGAGACCCAGTACTTC.

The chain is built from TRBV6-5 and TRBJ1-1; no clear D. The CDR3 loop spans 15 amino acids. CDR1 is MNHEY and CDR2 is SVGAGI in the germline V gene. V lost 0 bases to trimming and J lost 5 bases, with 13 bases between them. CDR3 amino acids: CASSYSRWGETEAFF. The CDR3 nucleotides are TGTGCCAGCAGTTACTCGAGGTGGGGAGAGACTGAAGCTTTCTTT.